A selection of T cell receptor beta chains follows, all from one sample in a study of blood T cells in healthy people across ages. MiXCR, run by TCRdb on the 5' RACE reads, gives a single entry per CDR3 protein. Among hundreds of thousands of distinct CDR3 sequences listed, under 80% were seen once. The sample consisted of blood. Receptors originate from a man aged 25 to 40 in good health. Each CDR3 is given with its conserved first and last residue. The D gene is left open where the match is weak. A row's size may be missing; if present it is once, few, many or a size class.

d_gene	j_gene	v_gene	len	abundance	CDR3nt	CDR3aa
TRBD1	TRBJ2-7	TRBV20-1	13	-	TGCAGTGCTAGTAAAGGGGCAGGGGGCGAGCAGTACTTC	CSASKGAGGEQYF
TRBD2	TRBJ2-1	TRBV6-6	17	-	TGTGCCAGCAGTTACTCAGCGGGGCACGGGTCCTACAATGAGCAGTTCTTC	CASSYSAGHGSYNEQFF
TRBD1	TRBJ2-6	TRBV6-5	16	-	TGTGCCAGCAGAATCACAGGGGGCTCTGGGGCCAACGTCCTGACTTTC	CASRITGGSGANVLTF
-	TRBJ2-7	TRBV24-1	14	few	TGTGCCACCAGTGAGTCGGGGAAGTCCTACGAGCAGTACTTC	CATSESGKSYEQYF
TRBD1	TRBJ1-2	TRBV27	16	-	TGTGCCAGCAGTTACACCAGGACAGGGGGCATTTATGGCTACACCTTC	CASSYTRTGGIYGYTF
TRBD2	TRBJ2-2	TRBV6-1	15	-	TGTGCCAGCCGTATAGCGGGGCGAGTCACCGGGGAGCTGTTTTTT	CASRIAGRVTGELFF
-	TRBJ1-1	TRBV7-2	13	many	TGTGCCAGCAGCTTAGCTTATCCCGTTGAAGCTTTCTTT	CASSLAYPVEAFF
-	TRBJ1-4	TRBV10-3	16	few	TGTGCCATCAGTGCTTTGGACGGCCGCACGAATGAAAAACTGTTTTTT	CAISALDGRTNEKLFF
TRBD1	TRBJ1-2	TRBV7-2	15	once	TGTGCCAGCAGCATAGGACAGGGGGCTAACTATGGCTACACCTTC	CASSIGQGANYGYTF
-	TRBJ2-3	TRBV29-1	16	-	TGCAGCGTTGCCCCACGGACGGGGCCGATCACAGATACGCAGTATTTT	CSVAPRTGPITDTQYF
-	TRBJ1-1	TRBV18	13	few	TGTGCCAGCTCAGCCCAGGGGAAAACTGAAGCTTTCTTT	CASSAQGKTEAFF
-	TRBJ2-7	TRBV7-2	13	few	TGTGCCAGCAGCTTAAGCCGCTCAGACGAGCAGTACTTC	CASSLSRSDEQYF
-	TRBJ2-5	TRBV4-3	14	-	TGCGCCAGCAGCCGAGGAATGGGTACGGAGACCCAGTACTTC	CASSRGMGTETQYF
-	TRBJ1-1	TRBV7-2	11	-	TGTGCCAGCAGCCCTCGCGGTCGGGCTTTCTTT	CASSPRGRAFF
-	TRBJ2-3	TRBV28	14	-	TGTGCCAGCAGTTTACTTCTGGGGGTTAGTACGCAGTATTTT	CASSLLLGVSTQYF
-	TRBJ1-1	TRBV5-8	14	-	TGTGCCAGCAGCCCACAGGGCTTCGACACTGAAGCTTTCTTT	CASSPQGFDTEAFF
-	TRBJ1-2	TRBV30	12	-	TGTGCCTGGTCAACAGGGAACTATGGCTACACCTTC	CAWSTGNYGYTF
-	TRBJ2-3	TRBV6-5	11	-	TGTGCCAGCAGGTACAAAGATACGCAGTATTTT	CASRYKDTQYF
-	TRBJ2-7	TRBV29-1	15	-	TGCAGCGTTGAAGGCCATGACGGGGGTAGAGAGGAGCAGTACTTC	CSVEGHDGGREEQYF
-	TRBJ2-3	TRBV12-5	15	few	TGTGCTAGTGGACCGGGACTCCGGAGCACAGATACGCAGTATTTT	CASGPGLRSTDTQYF
TRBD1	TRBJ2-5	TRBV27	14	many	TGTGCCAGCAGCCCAGGACAGGGCCAAGAGACCCAGTACTTC	CASSPGQGQETQYF
-	TRBJ2-5	TRBV12-3/TRBV12-4	12	-	TGTGCCAGCAGTTTTTCAGCTGAGACCCAGTACTTC	CASSFSAETQYF
-	TRBJ2-3	TRBV27	15	-	TGCGCCAGCAGTTGGTCTGGGGGGGCCGCAGATACGCAGTATTTT	CASSWSGGAADTQYF
-	TRBJ2-3	TRBV29-1	11	few	TGCAGCGCAGCATTGGGGACCACGCAGTATTTT	CSAALGTTQYF
-	TRBJ2-5	TRBV7-2	15	-	TGTGCCAGCAGCTTAGGGGGCGAGGCGCAAGATACCCAGTACTTC	CASSLGGEAQDTQYF
-	TRBJ1-5	TRBV7-2	15	-	TGTGCCAGCAGCTTAGGGGGGGGCGCGAATCAGCCCCAGCATTTT	CASSLGGGANQPQHF
TRBD1	TRBJ2-3	TRBV20-1	15	-	TGCAGTGCTAGGCCCCGGGACAGGGGGACAGATACGCAGTATTTT	CSARPRDRGTDTQYF
-	TRBJ1-2	TRBV20-1	10	few	TGCAGTGCTCTTTTCTATGGCTACACCTTC	CSALFYGYTF
-	TRBJ2-1	TRBV7-2	15	-	TGTGCCAGCAGCAGAATAAGGCCAGGTGATAATGAGCAGTTCTTC	CASSRIRPGDNEQFF
-	TRBJ1-2	TRBV29-1	16	-	TGCAGCGTTAGTCACCCGTGGGGGGCCGCGGACTATGGCTACACCTTC	CSVSHPWGAADYGYTF
-	TRBJ2-3	TRBV20-1	13	once	TGCAGTGCTAGTCGAGGGAACACAGATACGCAGTATTTT	CSASRGNTDTQYF
-	TRBJ2-7	TRBV5-1	15	-	TGCGCCAGCAGCTTCTTGACAGGTCATGACTACGAGCAGTACTTC	CASSFLTGHDYEQYF
-	TRBJ1-6	TRBV7-9	17	-	TGTGCCAGCAGCTTAGGGGACGCGGGGCTTGATAATTCACCCCTCCACTTT	CASSLGDAGLDNSPLHF
TRBD2	TRBJ2-5	TRBV6-5	16	-	TGTGCCAGCAGTCACGAAACGCTAGCGGGGGGAGAGACCCAGTACTTC	CASSHETLAGGETQYF
-	TRBJ2-4	TRBV6-5	13	few	TGTGCCAGCAGTTACTCTGGCGATTCCAGTGAGTACTTC	CASSYSGDSSEYF
TRBD2	TRBJ2-5	TRBV7-2	16	-	TGTGCCAGCAGCCCCTGGACTAGTTCAGACGGAGAGACCCAGTACTTC	CASSPWTSSDGETQYF
TRBD1	TRBJ1-2	TRBV4-3	14	-	TGCGCCAGCAGCCAAGGACGGGGGACAGGGGGCTACACCTTC	CASSQGRGTGGYTF
-	TRBJ2-1	TRBV6-2/TRBV6-3	14	-	TGTGCCAGCGGGCAGCATATCTCCTACAATGAGCAGTTCTTC	CASGQHISYNEQFF
-	TRBJ2-1	TRBV20-1	13	-	TGCAGTCGGCCGGGGGTAGCGGACAATGAGCAGTTCTTC	CSRPGVADNEQFF
-	TRBJ2-6	TRBV24-1	17	-	TGTGCCACCAGTGATTCGACAGGACCCTCTGGGGCCAACGTCCTGACTTTC	CATSDSTGPSGANVLTF
TRBD2	TRBJ2-5	TRBV4-3	18	once	TGCGCCAGCAGCCAATTCGTAGCGGGGGGGCTTTCGGAGGAGACCCAGTACTTC	CASSQFVAGGLSEETQYF
-	TRBJ1-2	TRBV5-1	15	-	TGCGCCAGCAGCTTGGAAGGGAGCGGTAACTATGGCTACACCTTC	CASSLEGSGNYGYTF
-	TRBJ2-1	TRBV6-5	11	-	TGTGCCAGCAGTCACACGAATGAGCAGTTCTTC	CASSHTNEQFF
-	TRBJ1-4	TRBV9	15	-	TGTGCCAGCAGCCCCTCGGTCGGGAAAGGGGAAAAACTGTTTTTT	CASSPSVGKGEKLFF
-	TRBJ1-4	TRBV4-3	14	-	TGCGCCAGCTGGAATGGGGGGATGGATGAAAAACTGTTTTTT	CASWNGGMDEKLFF
-	TRBJ2-5	TRBV14	14	-	TGTGCCAGCAGCCCCCTGGTTCCCCAAGAGACCCAGTACTTC	CASSPLVPQETQYF
TRBD1	TRBJ1-6	TRBV20-1	17	-	TGCAGTGCATACGCGAGGACAGGGAATATATATAATTCACCCCTCCACTTT	CSAYARTGNIYNSPLHF
-	TRBJ2-7	TRBV16	14	-	TGTGCCAGCAGCCAAGGACGGCTCTCCTACGAGCAGTACTTC	CASSQGRLSYEQYF
TRBD2	TRBJ2-3	TRBV4-3	16	-	TGCGCCAGCAGCCGGACTAGCGGGGGGTTCGGAGATACGCAGTATTTT	CASSRTSGGFGDTQYF
-	TRBJ1-4	TRBV12-3/TRBV12-4	14	-	TGTGCCAGCAGTCACGACAGACCGAATGAAAAACTGTTTTTT	CASSHDRPNEKLFF
-	TRBJ2-6	TRBV29-1	18	few	TGCAGCGTTGAAGATCCCCGGGGCGGGCCGTATGGGGCCAACGTCCTGACTTTC	CSVEDPRGGPYGANVLTF
-	TRBJ1-2	TRBV7-9	15	once	TGTGCCAGCAGCATATTCGTGGGGGGCGAGGATGGCTACACCTTC	CASSIFVGGEDGYTF
TRBD2	TRBJ2-3	TRBV12-3/TRBV12-4	15	many	TGTGCCAGCAGTTTCGCCCGGGGGGGCCCAGATACGCAGTATTTT	CASSFARGGPDTQYF
-	TRBJ2-7	TRBV12-3/TRBV12-4	13	-	TGTGCCAGCAGTCACGGGACTCATTACGAGCAGTACTTC	CASSHGTHYEQYF
TRBD1	TRBJ2-7	TRBV6-5	13	-	TGTGCCAGCAGTGGCAGGGGGCCCTACGAGCAGTACTTC	CASSGRGPYEQYF
TRBD1	TRBJ2-7	TRBV11-2	14	once	TGTGCCAGCAGCTCATGGGACAGGCCCGACGAGCAGTACTTC	CASSSWDRPDEQYF
TRBD1	TRBJ2-7	TRBV5-5	12	few	TGTGCCAGCGGACAGGGGGCCTACGAGCAGTACTTC	CASGQGAYEQYF
TRBD2	TRBJ2-1	TRBV6-5	16	-	TGTGCCAGCAGTTCCGACGGAACGGGGGGCTACAATGAGCAGTTCTTC	CASSSDGTGGYNEQFF
TRBD2	TRBJ2-5	TRBV7-3	15	-	TGTGCCAGCAGCTTGCAGCGGGGGGCCGCGGAGACCCAGTACTTC	CASSLQRGAAETQYF